This TCR beta chain comes out of a study of T cell responses to AZD1222 COVID-19 vaccine. Repertoires were generated with immunoSEQ multiplex PCR, while TCRdb's copy carries only in-frame clones and drops some. The repertoire has 92,000 or so clones, about 91% of them found once; the top ten carry roughly 5%. CDR3 length: 19 amino acids. The J gene is TRBJ1-5, the V gene TRBV21-1; the D call in the table, TRBD1, was not verified against the DNA. TRBV21-1 is recorded as a pseudogene. The clonotype originates from an adult who received the AZD1222 COVID-19 vaccine. Specimen: peripheral blood, collected 28 days after the second AZD1222 dose. The CDR3 DNA is TGTGCCAGCAGCAAAGGTTCCAGGGAAACAGTCAGCAGCAATCAGCCCCAGCATTTT. Translating gives CASSKGSRETVSSNQPQHF.